The clone carrying this TCR beta chain was seen a handful of times. What it recognizes is unknown. The data belong to a study of CD8 T cells in ankylosing spondylitis. Regarding the study as a whole: Seemingly distinctive of ankylosing spondylitis blood was a TCR beta motif formed by eight highly homologous variants.

Scientists made TCR beta libraries using quantitative 5'-RACE with molecular barcodes. TCRdb reanalysed the 5' RACE reads using MiXCR and keeps one entry per CDR3 protein. The table lists around 150,000 distinct CDR3 sequences, approximately 20% of them singletons. Germline CDR1 and CDR2: DFQATT and SNEGSKA (reference sequence). Deletions cut 6 bases from V and 1 base from J, with 19 bases between. CDR3 length equals 16 residues. Material for sequencing was blood, either unsorted or a sorted T cell fraction (not recorded which). This TCR was sampled from a male donor with ankylosing spondylitis or in good health (not recorded which). J is TRBJ1-5 and V is TRBV20-1; D is ambiguous. The CDR3 region has the DNA TGCAGTGCCACCCCGGCGCGAGGGTACAGCAATCAGCCCCAGCATTTT. Translation: CSATPARGYSNQPQHF.